The sample holds a few counts of the clone carrying this T cell receptor beta chain. Its antigen is currently unknown. Germline V gives CDR1 SQVTM, CDR2 ANQGSEA. The CDR3 totals 13 residues. With V trimmed by 3 bases and J by 4 bases, 6 bases remained unmatched. The entry originates in a study of early T cells in non-severe SARS-CoV-2 infection. Study in general: Bulk RNA taken from unsorted whole blood was sequenced, leaving chains unpaired. Points from the study as a whole: The matching step, a VDJdb search, favored anti-spike CD8 responses and missed private and CD4 specificities.

Individual cDNA molecules each received unique molecular identifiers attached to them. TCRdb redid the calling of the 5' RACE reads with MiXCR, one entry per CDR3 protein. The sample consists of tens of thousands of distinct CDR3 sequences, 5% to 6.5% of them appearing once. J is TRBJ2-7 and V is TRBV29-1; 7 bases line up with TRBD2. Sample: whole blood. The clonotype was recovered from an adult who was a healthcare worker with PCR-confirmed SARS-CoV-2 infection or an uninfected control (not recorded which). The CDR3 DNA reads as TGCAGCGTTGAGAGAGGGGAGGGATACGAGCAGTACTTC. This translates into CSVERGEGYEQYF.